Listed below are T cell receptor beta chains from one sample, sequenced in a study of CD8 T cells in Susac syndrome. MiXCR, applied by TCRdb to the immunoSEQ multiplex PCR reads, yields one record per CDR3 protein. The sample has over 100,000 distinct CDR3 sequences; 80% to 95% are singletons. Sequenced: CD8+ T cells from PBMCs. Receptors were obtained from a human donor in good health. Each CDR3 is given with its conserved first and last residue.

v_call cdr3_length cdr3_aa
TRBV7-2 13 CASSSQLPYEQYF
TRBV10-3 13 CAIRGGSNQPQHF
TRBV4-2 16 CASSQDRPSGRTEQYF
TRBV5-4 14 CASYTQGPYTEAFF
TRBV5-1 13 CASEPSPDTEAFF
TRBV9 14 CASSVSGVGTEAFF
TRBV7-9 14 CASSFDQGAPEQYF
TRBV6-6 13 CASIAGIAYGYTF
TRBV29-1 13 CSAEQGGNTEAFF
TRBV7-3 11 CASSPCYEQYF
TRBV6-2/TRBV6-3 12 CASSRNRGEQYF
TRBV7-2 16 CASSLVLAGLAREQYF
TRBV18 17 CASSGQGPPTSTDTQYF
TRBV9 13 CASSVDTNSPLHF
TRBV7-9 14 CASSGLTGDYGYTF
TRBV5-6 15 CASSLTLSGANVLTF
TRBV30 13 CARGQGSLSEQYF